The sample holds one count of the clone carrying this T cell receptor beta chain. This entry is derived from a study of blood T cell repertoires in COVID-19. Study context: COVID-19 samples, acute and convalescent, were from the United States, Italy and Spain. PBMCs, B-cell-depleted T cells, or T cells provided the cDNA or gDNA that made up the material.

Authors' methods: Reference gene primers were amplified, and this amplification served to estimate nucleated cell counts. Profiled with immunoSEQ multiplex PCR; TCRdb holds only in-frame clones, not every one. The V and J calls and clone size come from that table; D and trimming were worked out from the DNA. The table records over 90,000 clones, 82% of them present only once. Germline CDR1 reads LGHNA; CDR2 reads YSLEER. Trimming took 1 base from V and 8 from J, leaving 14 bases between them. CDR3 length: 15 amino acids. Sequences were obtained from peripheral blood. V gene TRBV4-3 combines with J gene TRBJ1-4; possibly TRBD1 for D (6 bases). The sequence derives from a man aged 50 to 59 with active or convalescent COVID-19. The CDR3 DNA is TGCGCCAGCAGCCAAGCAGCGGCAGGGGACGAAAAACTGTTTTTT. Protein: CASSQAAAGDEKLFF.